This TCR beta chain was retrieved from a study of T cells in Graves' hyperthyroidism and ophthalmopathy. The study, taken as a whole, reports: A median 6.5 months before onset, the model predicted ophthalmopathy.

This clonotype was counted at least ten times. Its antigen is unknown. TCR beta CDR3 regions were amplified from RNA. HTBI primers were used for first-round RT-PCR of the TCR CDR3. In TCRdb, the multiplex PCR reads were re-called with MiXCR into one record per CDR3 protein. There are fewer than 850,000 distinct CDR3 sequences in the sample; roughly 17% occur only once, and 15% to 19% lies in the top ten. This TCR derives from a man aged 45-65 years with Graves' hyperthyroidism. The sample consisted of blood.

The CDR3 loop reads CASSSRDWGLMNTEAFF. The CDR3 DNA is TGTGCCAGCAGCTCGAGGGATTGGGGACTAATGAACACTGAAGCTTTCTTT. V usage is TRBV11-2 and J usage is TRBJ1-1; D is perhaps TRBD1 (5 bases). Germline V CDR1 and CDR2: SGHAT, FQNNGV. This CDR3 region has 17 residues. V lost 4 bases and J lost 0, with 18 bases in between.